These T cell receptor beta chains were read from a single sample in a study of OX40 agonist ivuxolimab in advanced cancers. The assay was immunoSEQ multiplex PCR, and TCRdb's table has in-frame clones only and misses some. The table has about 64,000 clones, around 89% seen once. This specimen was CD4+ or CD8+ T cells sorted from blood, taken in a trial of the OX40 agonist ivuxolimab. The receptor set was obtained from an adult with an advanced solid tumor such as melanoma, head and neck, liver or kidney cancer. The CDR3 runs from the conserved cysteine through the conserved F or W. The D gene is left open where the match is weak. Clone size is shown for a subset of rows, as once, few, many or a class of expanded clone.

D gene	clone size	J gene	CDR3 length	V gene	CDR3 DNA	CDR3 protein
NA	NA	TRBJ2-1	15	TRBV27	TGTGCCAGCAGGACAGGCCCTAATCCCTACAATGAGCAGTTCTTC	CASRTGPNPYNEQFF
NA	NA	TRBJ1-4	13	TRBV7-6	TGTGCCAGCAGCTTTAGGGGCAGTGAAAAACTGTTTTTT	CASSFRGSEKLFF
TRBD1	NA	TRBJ2-5	14	TRBV11-2	TGTGCCAGCAGCTTCTGGACAGGGCAAGAGACCCAGTACTTC	CASSFWTGQETQYF
TRBD1	once	TRBJ2-5	14	TRBV19	TGTGCCAGTAGTTCCCGCAGGGGGCCAGAGACCCAGTACTTC	CASSSRRGPETQYF
NA	NA	TRBJ1-2	16	TRBV15	TGTGCCACCAGCAGAGATAGAGCGGGGATCAACTATGGCTACACCTTC	CATSRDRAGINYGYTF
NA	NA	TRBJ2-1	15	TRBV7-3	TGTGCCAGCAGCTTAATGACGGGAGAGGGCAATGAGCAGTTCTTC	CASSLMTGEGNEQFF
NA	NA	TRBJ2-5	13	TRBV5-1	TGCGCCAGCAGCTTGAACGCTGGGGAGACCCAGTACTTC	CASSLNAGETQYF
TRBD2	NA	TRBJ2-3	16	TRBV9	TGTGCCAGCAGCGCCGCGAGCGGGACCCACACAGATACGCAGTATTTT	CASSAASGTHTDTQYF
NA	NA	TRBJ2-2	15	TRBV5-4	TGTGCCAGCAGTCAACGTCAGGTTGGCACCGGGGAGCTGTTTTTT	CASSQRQVGTGELFF
TRBD2	NA	TRBJ2-7	11	TRBV6-1	TGTGCCAGCAGTCGGGAGGACGAGCAGTACTTC	CASSREDEQYF
TRBD2	NA	TRBJ2-2	16	TRBV9	TGTGCCAGCAGCGTGACTAGCGGGAGGGCCGCCGGGGAGCTGTTTTTT	CASSVTSGRAAGELFF
NA	NA	TRBJ2-6	13	TRBV6-1	TGTGCCACGGAATACTCTGGGGCCAACGTCCTGACTTTC	CATEYSGANVLTF
NA	few	TRBJ1-6	11	TRBV30	TGTGCCTGTGACCGGGATTGGTCCCTCCACTTT	CACDRDWSLHF
NA	NA	TRBJ1-5	12	TRBV28	TGTGCCAGCAGTTTAGAGGGTCAGCCCCAGCATTTT	CASSLEGQPQHF
TRBD1	NA	TRBJ2-1	13	TRBV29-1	TGCAGCGCGGACAGGCGATCCTACAATGAGCAGTTCTTC	CSADRRSYNEQFF
NA	NA	TRBJ1-1	13	TRBV7-3	TGTGCCAGCAGCTTTTCCCACGACACTGAAGCTTTCTTT	CASSFSHDTEAFF
NA	NA	TRBJ2-1	12	TRBV5-4	TGTGCCAGCAGCTTCCTTAGCAATGAGCAGTTCTTC	CASSFLSNEQFF
NA	once	TRBJ2-7	15	TRBV4-1	TGCGCCAGCAGCCAAACCGGGACGGTATCCTACGAGCAGTACTTC	CASSQTGTVSYEQYF
NA	NA	TRBJ2-5	14	TRBV6-5	TGTGCCAGCAGTTACTCGGGCCCTGCAGAGACCCAGTACTTC	CASSYSGPAETQYF
NA	once	TRBJ2-3	13	TRBV15	TGTGCCACCAGCACTACCGATGAGGATACGCAGTATTTT	CATSTTDEDTQYF
NA	NA	TRBJ2-5	13	TRBV14	TGTGCCAGCAGCTTTTCTAGTTCCGAGACCCAGTACTTC	CASSFSSSETQYF
NA	NA	TRBJ2-3	14	TRBV5-1	TGCGCCAGCAGCTTGAGTGGAGGGACAGATACGCAGTATTTT	CASSLSGGTDTQYF
TRBD2	NA	TRBJ2-2	17	TRBV15	TGTGCCACCAGCAGAGATCTAGCGGGAGAGGGAACCGGGGAGCTGTTTTTT	CATSRDLAGEGTGELFF
NA	NA	TRBJ2-5	17	TRBV25-1	TGTGCCAGCAGTGTTTCGACAGGGACGACTAGGAGGGAGACCCAGTACTTC	CASSVSTGTTRRETQYF
NA	NA	TRBJ1-2	15	TRBV28	TGTGCCAGCAGATCCGGGACATACGCCTACTATGGCTACACCTTC	CASRSGTYAYYGYTF
NA	once	TRBJ2-1	16	TRBV19	TGTGCCAGTAGACAATCGGGAGTCTTAATCGTCAATGAGCAGTTCTTC	CASRQSGVLIVNEQFF
TRBD1	NA	TRBJ2-3	15	TRBV2	TGTGCCGGAGCGGCAGACAGGGGGCGGCCAGATACGCAGTATTTT	CAGAADRGRPDTQYF
NA	NA	TRBJ2-2	15	TRBV9	TGTGCCAGCAGCGTAGTAGGGGGGCACACCGGGGAGCTGTTTTTT	CASSVVGGHTGELFF
TRBD1	once	TRBJ1-4	14	TRBV10-3	TGTGCCATCAGCCCTACAGGGGGCCGTGAAAAACTGTTTTTT	CAISPTGGREKLFF
NA	NA	TRBJ2-7	13	TRBV10-2	TGCGCCAGCAGTGAGGCGTTCTCCTACGAGCAGTACTTC	CASSEAFSYEQYF
NA	once	TRBJ1-3	16	TRBV15	TGTGCCACCAGCAGAACGTACTTCTTTCCGGGGAACACCATATATTTT	CATSRTYFFPGNTIYF
TRBD1	NA	TRBJ2-7	13	TRBV19	TGTGCCAGCGAAGGACAGGGGGTCAGCGAGCAGTACTTC	CASEGQGVSEQYF
NA	once	TRBJ1-1	15	TRBV10-3	TGTGCCATAAGGTGGCAACAGGGTGGTGTAACTGAAGCTTTCTTT	CAIRWQQGGVTEAFF
NA	NA	TRBJ1-5	13	TRBV30	TGTGCCTGGAGTCGGGGACCCAATCAGCCCCAGCATTTT	CAWSRGPNQPQHF
NA	NA	TRBJ2-7	17	TRBV6-1	TGTGCCAGCAGTGAATTTCTCGGGAGACAGGGAGCCTACGAGCAGTACTTC	CASSEFLGRQGAYEQYF
NA	NA	TRBJ2-6	16	TRBV5-1	TGCGCCAGCAGCTTGGAGGGTGGAATCGGGGCCAACGTCCTGACTTTC	CASSLEGGIGANVLTF
NA	NA	TRBJ2-7	13	TRBV30	TGTGCCTGGAGTGTATCTAGACCCTACGAGCAGTACTTC	CAWSVSRPYEQYF
NA	NA	TRBJ1-2	16	TRBV7-8	TGTGCCAGCAGCTTAGCGCTAACCTTCCAGTCCCATGGCTACACCTTC	CASSLALTFQSHGYTF
TRBD1	NA	TRBJ1-6	14	TRBV7-9	TGTGCCAGCAGGCCAGGGGGAGCAGATTCACCCCTCCACTTT	CASRPGGADSPLHF
TRBD1	few	TRBJ1-2	14	TRBV5-3	TGTGCCAGCAGCCCTACCGCAGGGGGCCATGGCTACACCTTC	CASSPTAGGHGYTF
NA	NA	TRBJ2-3	19	TRBV7-9	TGTGCCAGCAGCTTAGGTGAGGCCCCGGATGCGGCATCATTAAATACGCAGTATTTT	CASSLGEAPDAASLNTQYF
NA	NA	TRBJ1-3	14	TRBV19	TGTGCCAGTAGTATAGCCGCGGCTGGAAACACCATATATTTT	CASSIAAAGNTIYF
NA	NA	TRBJ1-1	13	TRBV5-1	TGCGCCAGCAGCTTTTCCCCGAACACTGAAGCTTTCTTT	CASSFSPNTEAFF
TRBD1	NA	TRBJ2-7	13	TRBV7-3	TGTGCCAGCAGCTTGGGACAGGTTGGCGAGCAGTACTTC	CASSLGQVGEQYF
TRBD1	NA	TRBJ2-1	15	TRBV6-1	TGTGCCAGCGCAAGGGAGACAGGGGGCCACTTCCCTCAGTTCTTC	CASARETGGHFPQFF
NA	NA	TRBJ2-1	11	TRBV28	TGTGCCAGCAGCGGACCCCGCCAGCAGTTCTTC	CASSGPRQQFF
NA	few	TRBJ1-1	16	TRBV6-1	TGTGCCAGCAGTGAAGCTTATCGTCGAGTTCACACTGAAGCTTTCTTT	CASSEAYRRVHTEAFF
NA	NA	TRBJ1-4	15	TRBV5-1	TGCGCCAGCAGCTTGATCGGGACACCGAATGAAAAACTGTTTTTT	CASSLIGTPNEKLFF
NA	NA	TRBJ1-3	15	TRBV6-1	TGTGCCAGCAGTGATTCCTGGAGGTCCGGAAACACCATATATTTT	CASSDSWRSGNTIYF